This record covers a single T cell receptor beta chain. Germline and junction disagree at one end, which may indicate a read error. Enrolled during active infection, Seattle patients were then followed longitudinally. In the source study's methods: Using reference gene primer amplification, nucleated cell counts were estimated. Assay: immunoSEQ multiplex PCR; the TCRdb copy retains only in-frame clones and omits some. V and J calls and clone size are given by that table; D and trimming were obtained from the DNA. The sample yields around 460,000 clones, roughly 90% seen once. This entry belongs to a study of blood T cell repertoires in COVID-19. Study as a whole: Samples representing acute and convalescent COVID-19 were sourced from the United States, Italy and Spain. T cells, B-cell-depleted T cells, or PBMCs provided the cDNA or gDNA that served as material.

Per the germline V gene, CDR1 is MNHEY and CDR2 is SVGAGI. The CDR3 extends over 15 amino acids. The clonotype was recovered from a man aged 18 to 29 with COVID-19, enrolled during active disease. The sample comprised peripheral blood. The V and J genes are TRBV6-5 and TRBJ2-7; perhaps TRBD1 as D (5 bases). The DNA of the CDR3 is TGTGCCAGCAGTTACTCTTCCGGGTCATCCAGGGCCTTGAGGTTC. Translating gives CASSYSSGSSRALRF.